The entry that follows covers one T cell receptor (beta chain) sequence. Its cognate antigen is unknown. The data were taken from a study of blood T cells in healthy people across ages. General study findings and limits: Roughly linear age-related decline in beta diversity appeared, significant by age 40. A greater number of naive CD4+ cells and higher diversity distinguished long-lived donors from aged donors.

Isolation of PBMCs gave at least 6.5 million cells per sample. The second PCR ran about 6 to 11 cycles with a sample-barcoded 5' primer and J-beta primers. TCRdb re-called the 5' RACE reads through MiXCR, storing one row per CDR3 protein. In the table there are 1.5 million to 2 million distinct CDR3 sequences, roughly two fifths of which are singletons. CDR1 and CDR2 (germline): DFQATT, SNEGSKA (reference sequence). The V segment lost 5 bases and the J segment 0 bases; nucleotides outside the gene matches: 8. The CDR3 contains 15 residues. This sequence joins TRBV20-1 and TRBJ2-3, with TRBD1 matching over 7 bases. This receptor was obtained from a human donor in good health. The sequencing input was blood. The CDR3 spells CSALRQGLSTDTQYF. CDR3 DNA sequence: TGCAGTGCTCTACGACAGGGCTTAAGCACAGATACGCAGTATTTT.